The rows below give T cell receptor beta chains drawn from one sample of a study of T cell repertoires in ileal Crohn's disease. Assay: immunoSEQ multiplex PCR; the TCRdb copy retains only in-frame clones and omits some. The sample has roughly 15,000 clones; approximately 60% are singletons. Sequencing was carried out using ileal tissue. These TCRs come from an adult with Crohn's disease. CDR3s include the opening cysteine and the closing phenylalanine or tryptophan. Each record gives: V gene, D gene, clone size, CDR3 length, J gene, CDR3 DNA, CDR3 protein. A D gene is named only where the DNA matches it firmly. Not every row has a clone size; where given, it reads once, few, many or a size class.

V: TRBV4-1; D: TRBD2; size: .; length: 17; J: TRBJ2-3; DNA: TGCGCCAGCAGCCAAGATTATACTAGCGGGAGGGCCGGGACGCAGTATTTT; CDR3: CASSQDYTSGRAGTQYF
V: TRBV4-2; D: TRBD1; size: .; length: 13; J: TRBJ2-1; DNA: TGTGCCAGCAGCCAAGACTATACAGGGGGCATGTTCTTC; CDR3: CASSQDYTGGMFF
V: TRBV18; D: .; size: few; length: 15; J: TRBJ2-7; DNA: TGTGCCAGCTCACCATTCTCTGGACAAACCTACGAGCAGTACTTC; CDR3: CASSPFSGQTYEQYF
V: TRBV30; D: .; size: .; length: 13; J: TRBJ1-1; DNA: TGTGCCTGGAGTGTAAGGCGGGGCACTGAAGCTTTCTTT; CDR3: CAWSVRRGTEAFF
V: TRBV14; D: .; size: .; length: 13; J: TRBJ2-3; DNA: TGTGCCAGCAGCCACTATAGCACAGATACGCAGTATTTT; CDR3: CASSHYSTDTQYF
V: TRBV30; D: TRBD1; size: .; length: 14; J: TRBJ1-2; DNA: TGTGCCTGGACTGAGACAGGGGGATTCTATGGCTACACCTTC; CDR3: CAWTETGGFYGYTF
V: TRBV19; D: TRBD1; size: .; length: 14; J: TRBJ1-2; DNA: TGTGCCAGTAGTAGAGGAGGGGGCGGCTATGGCTACACCTTC; CDR3: CASSRGGGGYGYTF
V: TRBV7-2; D: .; size: medium-sized; length: 15; J: TRBJ1-3; DNA: TGTGCCAGCAGAACCCGGACAGTCTCTGGAAACACCATATATTTT; CDR3: CASRTRTVSGNTIYF
V: TRBV5-4; D: TRBD1; size: once; length: 14; J: TRBJ2-7; DNA: TGTGCCAGCAGCCTGGGGACAGGGGAGCGCGAGCAGTACTTC; CDR3: CASSLGTGEREQYF
V: TRBV10-2; D: TRBD1; size: .; length: 14; J: TRBJ1-4; DNA: TGCGCCACCTTATTGACAGGGGCCGGTGAAAAACTGTTTTTT; CDR3: CATLLTGAGEKLFF
V: TRBV6-5; D: TRBD2; size: once; length: 15; J: TRBJ2-7; DNA: TGTGCCAGCCGGTGGGGACTAGCGGGGGCCTACGAGCAGTACTTC; CDR3: CASRWGLAGAYEQYF
V: TRBV6-5; D: .; size: few; length: 15; J: TRBJ2-3; DNA: TGTGCCAGCAGGGGGACTTTCTCTAGCACAGATACGCAGTATTTT; CDR3: CASRGTFSSTDTQYF
V: TRBV6-1; D: TRBD1; size: .; length: 14; J: TRBJ1-2; DNA: TGTGCCAGCAGTGAAGCCAGGGGGAACTATGGCTACACCTTC; CDR3: CASSEARGNYGYTF
V: TRBV7-8; D: TRBD1; size: .; length: 18; J: TRBJ2-3; DNA: TGTGCCAGCAGCTTATTGGGAGACAGGGGGACAGTCCGAGATACGCAGTATTTT; CDR3: CASSLLGDRGTVRDTQYF
V: TRBV29-1; D: .; size: .; length: 13; J: TRBJ2-1; DNA: TGCAGCAACGGAACCGGCACTAGAGATGAGCAGTTCTTC; CDR3: CSNGTGTRDEQFF
V: TRBV2; D: TRBD1; size: .; length: 13; J: TRBJ1-3; DNA: TGTGCCAGCAGATGGGACAGTGGAAACACCATATATTTT; CDR3: CASRWDSGNTIYF
V: TRBV9; D: TRBD1; size: .; length: 13; J: TRBJ1-2; DNA: TGTGCCAGCAGTTCCACAGGGGAGTATGGCTACACCTTC; CDR3: CASSSTGEYGYTF
V: TRBV6-4; D: TRBD2; size: once; length: 14; J: TRBJ2-1; DNA: TGTGCCAGCAGTGCCGGGGGGGAGACGAATGAGCAGTTCTTC; CDR3: CASSAGGETNEQFF
V: TRBV4-2; D: .; size: .; length: 15; J: TRBJ1-3; DNA: TGTGCCAGCAGCCAGGGGGGGTTCTCTGGAAACACCATATATTTT; CDR3: CASSQGGFSGNTIYF
V: TRBV9; D: .; size: .; length: 16; J: TRBJ2-1; DNA: TGTGCCAGCAGCGAACGGGACTCCCTAGGGTCCAATGAGCAGTTCTTC; CDR3: CASSERDSLGSNEQFF
V: TRBV20-1; D: .; size: .; length: 11; J: TRBJ1-1; DNA: TGCAGTGCTACCCCGGGCACTGAAGCTTTCTTT; CDR3: CSATPGTEAFF
V: TRBV30; D: TRBD1; size: .; length: 14; J: TRBJ1-1; DNA: TGTGCCTGGCGTACAGGGGTTGTGAACACTGAAGCTTTCTTT; CDR3: CAWRTGVVNTEAFF
V: TRBV6-5; D: .; size: .; length: 11; J: TRBJ1-2; DNA: TGTGCCAGCAGTTACGGCAACCTGTACACCTTC; CDR3: CASSYGNLYTF
V: TRBV29-1; D: .; size: .; length: 16; J: TRBJ1-2; DNA: TGCAGCGTTGCCCCCCGAGGGGGGGCGATGAACTATGGCTACACCTTC; CDR3: CSVAPRGGAMNYGYTF
V: TRBV11-2; D: .; size: few; length: 15; J: TRBJ2-7; DNA: TGTGCCAGCAGCTTATTTCGGACATCGGTCTACGAGCAGTACTTC; CDR3: CASSLFRTSVYEQYF
V: TRBV6-5; D: TRBD2; size: .; length: 14; J: TRBJ2-7; DNA: TGTGCCAGCAGTTACTCCCGGACTAGCCCTACGCGGTACTTC; CDR3: CASSYSRTSPTRYF
V: TRBV2; D: .; size: .; length: 14; J: TRBJ2-7; DNA: TGTGCCAGCATGGGGCCGATGAGCTCCTACGAGCAGTACTTC; CDR3: CASMGPMSSYEQYF
V: TRBV27; D: .; size: .; length: 15; J: TRBJ1-2; DNA: TGTGCCAGCAGTACCAGACAAATTAATATCTATGGCTACACCTTC; CDR3: CASSTRQINIYGYTF
V: TRBV5-1; D: TRBD2; size: .; length: 14; J: TRBJ2-7; DNA: TGCGCCAGCAGCTTGGTCCCAGGGAGGGACGAGCAGTACTTC; CDR3: CASSLVPGRDEQYF
V: TRBV5-8; D: .; size: few; length: 11; J: TRBJ1-1; DNA: TGTGCCAGCAGCTCCCTCACTGAAGCTTTCTTT; CDR3: CASSSLTEAFF
V: TRBV6-1; D: .; size: once; length: 15; J: TRBJ1-1; DNA: TGTGCCAGCAGTGAGTTGGGCAGGGGTAGAACTGAAGCTTTCTTT; CDR3: CASSELGRGRTEAFF
V: TRBV6-1; D: .; size: few; length: 15; J: TRBJ2-3; DNA: TGTGCCAGCAGTGAAGGTCCGTCTAGCACAGATACGCAGTATTTT; CDR3: CASSEGPSSTDTQYF
V: TRBV2; D: TRBD2; size: .; length: 15; J: TRBJ2-2; DNA: TGTGCCAGCAGTGTCCCCAGCGGGGGGCTCGGGGAGCTGTTTTTT; CDR3: CASSVPSGGLGELFF
V: TRBV9; D: .; size: .; length: 13; J: TRBJ1-2; DNA: TGTGCCAGCAGCGCAGGAGAGGGTCATGGCTACACCTTC; CDR3: CASSAGEGHGYTF
V: TRBV19; D: .; size: .; length: 14; J: TRBJ2-5; DNA: TGTGCCAGTACTCAGGGGGGATCACAAGAGACCCAGTACTTC; CDR3: CASTQGGSQETQYF
V: TRBV18; D: TRBD1; size: .; length: 16; J: TRBJ1-3; DNA: TGTGCCAGCTCACTGGACAGGGACCTCTCTGGAAACACCATATATTTT; CDR3: CASSLDRDLSGNTIYF
V: TRBV4-2; D: .; size: .; length: 15; J: TRBJ2-7; DNA: TGTGCCAGCAGCCAAGACTCAGGGACTGTGGACGAGCAGTACTTC; CDR3: CASSQDSGTVDEQYF
V: TRBV29-1; D: .; size: medium-sized; length: 12; J: TRBJ1-1; DNA: TGCAGCGTTGTACAGCCGGGGACTGAAGCTTTCTTT; CDR3: CSVVQPGTEAFF
V: TRBV7-9; D: .; size: .; length: 13; J: TRBJ1-1; DNA: TGTGCCAGCAGCTTACTCGCCACCCACGGAGCTTTCTTT; CDR3: CASSLLATHGAFF
V: TRBV11-2; D: TRBD2; size: .; length: 17; J: TRBJ2-1; DNA: TGTGCCAGCAGCTTAGTGGGCAGCGGGAGGGCCAGGAATGAGCAGTTCTTC; CDR3: CASSLVGSGRARNEQFF
V: TRBV6-1; D: .; size: once; length: 13; J: TRBJ1-1; DNA: TGTGCCAGCAGTGAAGGACTCCTCAAAGGAGCTTTCTTT; CDR3: CASSEGLLKGAFF
V: TRBV2; D: .; size: .; length: 14; J: TRBJ2-2; DNA: TGTGCCAGCAGTGTATTAAGCGATACCGGGGAGCTGTTTTTT; CDR3: CASSVLSDTGELFF
V: TRBV2; D: .; size: .; length: 12; J: TRBJ1-2; DNA: TGCGTTATTAGCTGGGGGCTTTATGGCTACACCTTC; CDR3: CVISWGLYGYTF
V: TRBV15; D: TRBD2; size: few; length: 17; J: TRBJ2-3; DNA: TGTGCCACCAGCAAGGGACTAGCGGGAGAATATTACGATACGCAGTATTTT; CDR3: CATSKGLAGEYYDTQYF
V: TRBV5-1; D: .; size: .; length: 13; J: TRBJ1-1; DNA: TGCGCCAGCAGCTTGACAGGGCGCACTGAAGCTTTCTTT; CDR3: CASSLTGRTEAFF
V: TRBV7-6; D: .; size: .; length: 13; J: TRBJ2-2; DNA: TGTGCCAGCAGCCGGGACATGGCTGGGGAGCTGTTTTTT; CDR3: CASSRDMAGELFF
V: TRBV7-8; D: TRBD2; size: medium-sized; length: 16; J: TRBJ2-1; DNA: TGTGCCAGCAGCTTTCGGGAGGGAGTCTCCTACAATGAGCAGTTCTTC; CDR3: CASSFREGVSYNEQFF
V: TRBV5-1; D: .; size: .; length: 14; J: TRBJ2-3; DNA: TGCGCCAGCAGCTTGGACGTCGGAGGGGATACGCAGTATTTT; CDR3: CASSLDVGGDTQYF
V: TRBV2; D: TRBD1; size: medium-sized; length: 14; J: TRBJ2-7; DNA: TGTGCCAGCGTCCGGGACAGGCTCTCCTACGAGCAGTACTTC; CDR3: CASVRDRLSYEQYF
V: TRBV28; D: .; size: .; length: 15; J: TRBJ1-2; DNA: TGTGCCAGCAGCCTCCCGGGAGCCCTTAACTATGGCTACACCTTC; CDR3: CASSLPGALNYGYTF
V: TRBV5-8; D: TRBD1; size: few; length: 15; J: TRBJ2-7; DNA: TGTGCCAGCAGCACAATCGACAGGGCCGCCTACGAGCAGTACTTC; CDR3: CASSTIDRAAYEQYF
V: TRBV7-4; D: .; size: .; length: 14; J: TRBJ1-1; DNA: TGTGCCAGCAGCTCCTCAGGGGTGCGAACTGAAGCTTTCTTT; CDR3: CASSSSGVRTEAFF
V: TRBV7-2; D: .; size: .; length: 13; J: TRBJ2-5; DNA: TGTGCCAGCAGCTTATCCTTTCAAGAGACCCAGTACTTC; CDR3: CASSLSFQETQYF